What follows describes a single T cell receptor beta chain. One junction end does not reproduce the germline sequence, and a read error may be involved. The sample comes from a study of blood T cell repertoires in COVID-19. Germline V gene data show CDR1 as SSHAT and CDR2 as FNYEAQ (reference sequence). CDR3 length: 15 amino acids. The repertoire was sequenced with immunoSEQ multiplex PCR; TCRdb's copy has only in-frame clones and lacks some. The sample yields 450,000 to 500,000 clones, approximately 83% seen once. The V gene is TRBV7-7, the J gene TRBJ2-7; weak D call: TRBD2 (6 bases). This TCR came from a human donor in a cohort sampled during active COVID-19. The specimen sequenced was peripheral blood. The CDR3 loop reads CASSLGPGEGYEQYF. CDR3 nucleotides: TGTGCTAGCAGCTTAGGTCCGGGAGAGGGGTACGAGCAGTACTTC.